This T cell receptor beta chain was obtained from a study of blood T cell repertoires in COVID-19. The overall study: PBMCs, B-cell-depleted T cells, or T cells provided the cDNA or gDNA that made up the material.

Profiled with immunoSEQ multiplex PCR; TCRdb holds only in-frame clones, not every one. The sample holds about 150,000 clones, 65% to 90% seen once. V was pared by 5 bases and J by 1 base, with 2 bases of the junction left unmatched. Looked up from germline, CDR1 is LNHDA and CDR2 is SQIVND (reference sequence). The CDR3 runs 14 residues. The clonotype comes from a woman in her sixties or seventies with COVID-19, enrolled during active disease. The rearrangement uses TRBV19 and TRBJ1-1; 9 bases align to TRBD1. The sequenced sample consisted of peripheral blood. The CDR3 nucleotides read TGTGCCAGTAGTGTACAGGGGGCGAACACTGAAGCTTTCTTT. This translates into CASSVQGANTEAFF.